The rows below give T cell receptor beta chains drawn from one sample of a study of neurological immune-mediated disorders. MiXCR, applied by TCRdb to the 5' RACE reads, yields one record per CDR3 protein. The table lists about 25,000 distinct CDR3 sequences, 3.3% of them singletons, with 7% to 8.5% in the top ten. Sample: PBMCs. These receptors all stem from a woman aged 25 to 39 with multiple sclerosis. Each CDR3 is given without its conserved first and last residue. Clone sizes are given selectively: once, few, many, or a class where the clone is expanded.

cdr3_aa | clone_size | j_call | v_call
ASRPGTVNTGELF | many | TRBJ2-2 | TRBV5-1
ASSWTSDIQY | many | TRBJ2-4 | TRBV7-9
ASSPRTTDTQY | many | TRBJ2-3 | TRBV18
ASSLSGLDTQY | many | TRBJ2-3 | TRBV27
ASSQGDRRFGEQY | medium-sized | TRBJ2-7 | TRBV3-1
ASSETLRDGQY | many | TRBJ2-7 | TRBV10-1
ASSLDGLAGINIQY | many | TRBJ2-4 | TRBV5-1
ASSLGPSGTDTQY | many | TRBJ2-3 | TRBV12-3/TRBV12-4
ATSEAGRSGADTQY | many | TRBJ2-3 | TRBV24-1
ASSLRTGVSSPLN | many | TRBJ1-6 | TRBV5-1
ASSTSGNPTYEQY | many | TRBJ2-7 | TRBV19
ASSKGGREAF | . | TRBJ1-1 | TRBV3-1
ASSPTGAGNTIY | many | TRBJ1-3 | TRBV5-5
ASSLLQGAVSYEQF | many | TRBJ2-1 | TRBV7-9
ASSLGSSISGANVLT | many | TRBJ2-6 | TRBV27
ASSVGTGQWETQY | many | TRBJ2-5 | TRBV9
ASRPGTTSYEQY | many | TRBJ2-7 | TRBV5-1
ASSPGQGGYGYT | many | TRBJ1-2 | TRBV6-2/TRBV6-3
ASRGNRQDSEGYT | many | TRBJ1-2 | TRBV5-1
SARASGQGLGENIQY | many | TRBJ2-4 | TRBV20-1
ASRGGLGEQF | many | TRBJ2-1 | TRBV11-3
ASSYVGSTDTQY | . | TRBJ2-3 | TRBV6-6
ASSYSSSNSVSEQY | many | TRBJ2-7 | TRBV6-5
ASSLRTDTQY | medium-sized | TRBJ2-3 | TRBV4-2
ASSVGGQSNYGYT | many | TRBJ1-2 | TRBV9
ASSYRFGDTQY | medium-sized | TRBJ2-3 | TRBV6-5
ASSLFLKAGGADYGYT | many | TRBJ1-2 | TRBV4-3
ASSKQGYEQY | many | TRBJ2-7 | TRBV7-9
ASSAGLAASTDTQY | few | TRBJ2-3 | TRBV7-2
AGSDGYT | many | TRBJ1-2 | TRBV7-9
ASSTGPGELQEQY | . | TRBJ2-7 | TRBV9
ASSPETGGEQF | many | TRBJ2-1 | TRBV18
SARGEREQY | many | TRBJ2-7 | TRBV20-1
SAFLGSGGVMDYEQY | medium-sized | TRBJ2-7 | TRBV20-1
ASSLVPRGGGKNIQY | many | TRBJ2-4 | TRBV7-8
ASSPWGGNTEAF | many | TRBJ1-1 | TRBV5-1